The T cell receptor beta chain under discussion was sequenced for a study of Graves' ophthalmopathy and Graves' hyperthyroidism. CDR1 is LNHDA and CDR2 is SQIVND in the germline V gene (reference sequence). The CDR3 covers 12 residues. V was trimmed by 10 bases and J by 0 bases, leaving 10 bases between them. Amplified material comprised TCR beta CDR3 regions derived from RNA transcripts. HTBI primers primed a first-round RT-PCR, and a second-round multiplex PCR followed. TCRdb redid the calling of the multiplex PCR reads with MiXCR, one entry per CDR3 protein. The repertoire consists of 900,000 to 1,200,000 distinct CDR3 sequences, with about 40% occurring once and the leading ten covering 11%. Eligible hyperthyroidism cases comprised new diagnoses of under 2 months' duration in individuals aged 18 to 65. Other autoimmune diseases, uncontrolled infections, pregnancy or lactation excluded patients from enrollment. Clinicians diagnosed using symptoms, serum thyroxine, TRAb, thyroid ultrasound and orbital computed tomography.

This rearrangement joins TRBV19 to TRBJ2-7, with a tentative D call TRBD1 (5 bases). The TCR was taken from an adult man with Graves' hyperthyroidism. The sequenced sample was peripheral blood or thyroid tissue (not recorded which). In DNA form, the CDR3 reads TGTGCCACCCGACAGACCTCCTACGAGCAGTACTTC. It specifies CATRQTSYEQYF.